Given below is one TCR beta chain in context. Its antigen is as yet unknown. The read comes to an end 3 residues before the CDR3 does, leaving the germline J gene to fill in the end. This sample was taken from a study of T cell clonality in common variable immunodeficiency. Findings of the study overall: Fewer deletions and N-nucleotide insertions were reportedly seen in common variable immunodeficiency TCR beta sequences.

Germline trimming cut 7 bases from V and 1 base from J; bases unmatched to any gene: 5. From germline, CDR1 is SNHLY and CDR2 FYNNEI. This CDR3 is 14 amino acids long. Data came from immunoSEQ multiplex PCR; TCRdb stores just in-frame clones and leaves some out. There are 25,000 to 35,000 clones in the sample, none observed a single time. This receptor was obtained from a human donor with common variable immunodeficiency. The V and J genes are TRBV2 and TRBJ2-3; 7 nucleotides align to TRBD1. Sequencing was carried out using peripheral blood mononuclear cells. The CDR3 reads CASKIQGGTDTQYF. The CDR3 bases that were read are TGTGCCAGCAAAATTCAGGGGGGCACAGATACG.